This T cell receptor beta chain emerged from a study of T cells after yellow fever vaccination. TCRdb ran MiXCR on the 5' RACE reads and lists one entry per CDR3 protein. This repertoire shows some 350,000 distinct CDR3 sequences, roughly 12% found once; its top ten account for around 19%. The sample holds many counts of this clonotype. The receptor was derived from a man aged 18 to 30 who received the YFV17D yellow fever vaccine. The sequencing used PBMCs, collected on the day of the first yellow fever vaccination.

The DNA for the CDR3 is TGCGCCAGCAGTCCTGACAGGGGGCTTCATGAGTACGTC. The encoded protein is CASSPDRGLHEYV. This chain uses TRBV5-1 with TRBJ2-7, with 10 bases identical to TRBD1. The J segment lost 11 bases and the V segment lost 5 bases, leaving 10 bases of the junction unmatched. The germline CDR1 and CDR2 sequences are SGHRS and YFSETQ. This CDR3 is 13 amino acids long.